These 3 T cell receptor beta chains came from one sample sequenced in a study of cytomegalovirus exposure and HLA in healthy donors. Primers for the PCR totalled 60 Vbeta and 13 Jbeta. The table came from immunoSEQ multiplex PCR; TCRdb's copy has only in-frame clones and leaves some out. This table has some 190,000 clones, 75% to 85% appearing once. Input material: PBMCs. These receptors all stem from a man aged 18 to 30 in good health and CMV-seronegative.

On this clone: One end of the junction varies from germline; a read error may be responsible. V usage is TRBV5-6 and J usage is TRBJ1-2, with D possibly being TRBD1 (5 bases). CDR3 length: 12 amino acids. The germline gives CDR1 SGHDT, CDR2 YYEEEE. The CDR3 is CASSPRGSRNSF. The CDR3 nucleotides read TGTGCCAGCAGTCCCCGGGGGAGCCGGAACAGTTTC.

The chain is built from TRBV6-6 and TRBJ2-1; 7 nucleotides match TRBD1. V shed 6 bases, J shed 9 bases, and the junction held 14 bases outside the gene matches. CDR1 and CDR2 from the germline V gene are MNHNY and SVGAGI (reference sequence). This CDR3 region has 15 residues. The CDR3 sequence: CASSPSQGTSGEQFF. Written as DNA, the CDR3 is TGTGCCAGCAGCCCTTCACAGGGGACGTCGGGTGAGCAGTTCTTC.

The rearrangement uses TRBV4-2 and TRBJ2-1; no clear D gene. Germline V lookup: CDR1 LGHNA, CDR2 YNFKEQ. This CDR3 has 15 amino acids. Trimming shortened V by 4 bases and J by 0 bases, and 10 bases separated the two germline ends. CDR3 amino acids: CASSRTRSSYNEQFF. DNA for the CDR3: TGTGCCAGCAGCCGAACAAGGAGCTCCTACAATGAGCAGTTCTTC.